The 17 T cell receptor beta chains reported below all come from one sample, sequenced in a study of blood T cell repertoires in COVID-19 (dated by TCRdb to the early 2020s). To prepare the library, the immunoSEQ multiplex PCR assay was applied. The immuneACCESS repertoire file appears here via TCRdb, limited to in-frame rearrangements. These files lack a portion of the clones; in checked studies, under half of the deficit traces to unresolved V genes, and the cause of the others is not known. The sample table contains about 210,000 clones; only one count was recorded for around four fifths of them. The ten most abundant clones make up 2.9% of the sample. The sample taken for sequencing was peripheral blood. These TCRs come from a man between 50 and 59 years old with active or convalescent COVID-19.

This clone was counted once. This chain connects TRBV30 to TRBJ1-5, with D hard to call. V was shortened by 2 bases and J by 4 bases, with 9 bases between the two germline ends. The CDR3 contains 13 residues. Germline V gene data show CDR1 as GTSNPN and CDR2 as SVGIG (reference sequence). The CDR3 nucleotides are TGTGCCTGGAGTTCTGGAGGGAATCAGCCCCAGCATTTT. Translated: CAWSSGGNQPQHF.

The chain employs TRBV2 and TRBJ1-2; 8 nucleotides agree with TRBD1. The CDR3 has 16 residues. Germline CDR1 and CDR2: SNHLY and FYNNEI. The junction had 11 bases not matched to a gene; V was cut back by 0 bases and J by 8 bases. This CDR3 reads CASSEAPMAGGGGYTF. In nucleotides, the CDR3 is TGTGCCAGCAGTGAAGCGCCCATGGCAGGGGGCGGAGGCTACACCTTC. The full variable domain, with the rest looked up from reference TRBV2 and TRBJ1-2, is EPEVTQTPSHQVTQMGQEVILRCVPISNHLYFYWYRQILGQKVEFLVSFYNNEISEKSEIFDDQFSVERPDGSNFTLKIRSTKLEDSAMYFCASSEAPMAGGGGYTFGSGTRLTVV.

J is TRBJ1-3 and V is TRBV18; 7 nucleotides align to TRBD1. Germline V lookup: CDR1 KGHSH, CDR2 LQKENI. V lost 3 bases, J lost 0 bases, and 2 bases stayed unmatched. The CDR3 extends over 15 amino acids. CDR3 loop: CASSPDRSSGNTIYF. CDR3 nucleotides: TGTGCCAGCTCACCGGACAGGAGCTCTGGAAACACCATATATTTT.

The chain couples TRBV30 to TRBJ1-4, with TRBD1 identical over 9 bases. The CDR3 has 11 amino acids. V gave up 8 bases and J gave up 8 bases; unmatched junction bases: 3. Germline CDR1 reads GTSNPN; CDR2 reads SVGIG (reference sequence). The CDR3 DNA reads as TGTGCCGGGACAGGGAACGAAAAACTGTTTTTT. It yields the protein CAGTGNEKLFF.

CDR3 coding DNA: TGTGCCAGCAGCTTTCTCCCGGGACAGGCTACTAACTATGGCTACACCTTC. Translating gives CASSFLPGQATNYGYTF. The chain combines TRBV7-2 with TRBJ1-2; 8 bases agree with TRBD1. V lost 3 bases, J lost 0 bases, and 9 bases stayed unmatched. The length of the CDR3 is 17 residues. Germline assignment: CDR1 SGHTA and CDR2 FQGNSA.

This chain joins TRBV5-1 and TRBJ2-3, with unresolved D. This CDR3 region has 12 residues. Trimming shortened V by 0 bases and J by 3 bases, and 2 bases separated the two germline ends. CDR1 and CDR2 (germline): SGHRS, YFSETQ. The DNA of the CDR3 is TGCGCCAGCAGCTTGGTAACAGATACGCAGTATTTT. Its protein product is CASSLVTDTQYF.

The genes are TRBV7-3 and TRBJ1-1; D uncertain. Germline V lookup: CDR1 SGHTA, CDR2 FQGTGA. Trimming removed 1 base from V and 1 base from J, with 10 bases in between. The CDR3 extends over 15 amino acids. In nucleotides, the CDR3 is TGTGCCAGCAGCTTAATGCCAGTTTCGAACACTGAAGCTTTCTTT. This sequence encodes CASSLMPVSNTEAFF. Supplemented by reference TRBV7-3 and TRBJ1-1, the full variable domain reads GAGVSQTPSNKVTEKGKYVELRCDPISGHTALYWYRQSLGQGPEFLIYFQGTGAADDSGLPNDRFFAVRPEGSVSTLKIQRTERGDSAVYLCASSLMPVSNTEAFFGQGTRLTVV.

This clone was seen once. The DNA for the CDR3 is TGCGCCAGCAGCTTTCCGGGACAGGGGGTCAGTGAGCAGTTCTTC. Translated: CASSFPGQGVSEQFF. This chain links TRBV5-1 with TRBJ2-1, with TRBD1 matching 11 bases. This CDR3 is 15 amino acids long. Trimming removed 2 bases from V and 9 bases from J; junction bases left unmatched: 7. The germline V gene encodes CDR1 SGHRS and CDR2 YFSETQ.

The CDR3 loop reads CASSPGTGGETQYF. CDR3 in DNA: TGCGCCAGCAGCCCCGGCACAGGGGGGGAGACCCAGTACTTC. The chain is built from TRBV5-1 and TRBJ2-5; 8 bases map to TRBD1. Germline V gives CDR1 SGHRS, CDR2 YFSETQ. The trim removed 4 bases at V and 5 bases at J, leaving 7 bases unmatched. The CDR3 runs to 14 residues.

This clone was seen only once. The V gene is TRBV18, the J gene TRBJ2-1; 11 positions match TRBD1. The length of the CDR3 is 15 residues. Germline values: CDR1 KGHSH, CDR2 LQKENI. Trimming at V came to 5 bases and at J to 5 bases, leaving 5 bases not matched to a gene. The CDR3 region has the DNA TGTGCCAGCTCAACGGGGACAGGGGGGAACAATGAGCAGTTCTTC. Translated, it gives CASSTGTGGNNEQFF.

This rearrangement joins TRBV4-2 to TRBJ1-2, with unresolved D. Germline V CDR1 and CDR2: LGHNA, YNFKEQ. The V end was cut by 0 bases, the J end by 4 bases, with 12 bases between. The CDR3 spans 15 residues. CDR3 loop: CASSQEKNSFYGYTF. The CDR3 nucleotides are TGTGCCAGCAGCCAAGAAAAGAACAGCTTCTATGGCTACACCTTC.

The V gene is TRBV6-4, the J gene TRBJ2-1; weak D call: TRBD2 (6 bases). There are 13 residues in the CDR3. Germline V gives CDR1 MRHNA, CDR2 SNTAGT. V was shortened by 5 bases and J by 4 bases, with 9 bases between the two germline ends. The CDR3 loop reads CASSRGTYNEQFF. DNA of the CDR3: TGTGCCAGCAGTAGAGGGACTTACAATGAGCAGTTCTTC.

V and J are TRBV28 and TRBJ2-5; 9 bases fit TRBD1. This CDR3 has 16 amino acids. Germline CDR1 and CDR2: MDHEN and SYDVKM. J lost 6 bases, V lost 6 bases, and 14 bases had no gene match. CDR3 loop: CASSSSPGQGWKTQYF. For the CDR3, the DNA is TGTGCCAGCAGCTCATCCCCGGGACAGGGTTGGAAGACCCAGTACTTC.

The V and J genes are TRBV27 and TRBJ1-5, with D unresolved. The CDR3 covers 14 residues. The germline V gene has CDR1 MNHEY and CDR2 SMNVEV (reference sequence). Trimming left V 1 base short and J 6 bases short, with 10 bases between. The CDR3 nucleotides read TGTGCCAGCAGTTTATACCCTCTAGGTCAGCCCCAGCATTTT. Its protein product is CASSLYPLGQPQHF.

The chain joins TRBV5-5 to TRBJ2-1; 7 bases fit TRBD2. Trimming removed 5 bases from V and 7 bases from J; junction bases left unmatched: 12. Per the germline V gene, CDR1 is SGHKS and CDR2 is YYEKEE (reference sequence). CDR3 length equals 15 residues. The CDR3 DNA is TGTGCCAGCAGTCTCTCAGCGGGGATTCAAAATGAGCAGTTCTTC. Translating gives CASSLSAGIQNEQFF.

The chain uses TRBV7-2 and TRBJ2-5; 11 nucleotides line up with TRBD2. Trimming cost V 7 bases and J 2 bases; bases outside gene matches: 3. This CDR3 region has 14 residues. Germline lookup yields CDR1 SGHTA and CDR2 FQGNSA. The CDR3 spells CASKPSGGQETQYF. The CDR3 DNA sequence: TGTGCCAGCAAACCTAGCGGGGGGCAAGAGACCCAGTACTTC.

The CDR3 sequence: CASSSEHIQCQPQHF. CDR3 sequence (DNA): TGTGCCAGCAGCTCCGAGCATATTCAATGTCAGCCCCAGCATTTT. The rearrangement joins TRBV3-1 (or the pseudogene TRBV3-2) to TRBJ1-5, with unresolved D. Germline lookup yields CDR1 LGHDT and CDR2 YNNKEL (reference sequence). V lost 5 bases and J 6 bases, leaving 17 bases between the germline ends. This CDR3 has 15 residues.